Listed below are T cell receptor beta chains from one sample, sequenced in a study of T cells after yellow fever vaccination. TCRdb re-derived calls from the 5' RACE reads in MiXCR, one entry per CDR3 protein. This sample has about 240,000 distinct CDR3 sequences; 6.9% occur once, and the top ten carry approximately 0.85%. The material sequenced was CD4+ T cells sorted from PBMCs, taken 15 days after the yellow fever booster vaccination. These receptors all come from a man in his thirties or forties who received the YFV17D yellow fever vaccine. The CDR3 runs from the conserved cysteine through the conserved F or W. The order of the fields is D gene, clone size, J gene, V gene, CDR3 protein, CDR3 DNA. The D gene is left open where the match is weak. Only part of the rows carry a size: once, few, many, or a class if the clone is expanded.

D: NA; size: NA; J: TRBJ2-7; V: TRBV4-2; CDR3: CASSQDERHEQYF; DNA: TGTGCCAGCAGCCAAGATGAGAGGCACGAGCAGTACTTC
D: TRBD2; size: few; J: TRBJ2-1; V: TRBV10-3; CDR3: CAISSGLAGVPFNEQFF; DNA: TGTGCCATCAGTTCAGGACTAGCGGGAGTCCCCTTCAATGAGCAGTTCTTC
D: NA; size: NA; J: TRBJ2-7; V: TRBV19; CDR3: CASSTETYEQYF; DNA: TGTGCCAGTAGTACAGAAACCTACGAGCAGTACTTC
D: NA; size: many; J: TRBJ2-5; V: TRBV12-3/TRBV12-4; CDR3: CASSFWGGAETQYF; DNA: TGTGCCAGCAGTTTTTGGGGTGGGGCGGAGACCCAGTACTTC
D: NA; size: few; J: TRBJ1-5; V: TRBV20-1; CDR3: CSALDTPNQPQHF; DNA: TGCAGTGCCCTCGACACCCCCAATCAGCCCCAGCATTTT
D: TRBD2; size: few; J: TRBJ2-3; V: TRBV27; CDR3: CASRYRTSVADTQYF; DNA: TGTGCCAGCAGATACAGGACTAGCGTGGCAGATACGCAGTATTTT
D: NA; size: NA; J: TRBJ2-6; V: TRBV6-1; CDR3: CASRRDEGANVLTF; DNA: TGTGCCAGCAGAAGGGATGAGGGGGCCAACGTCCTGACTTTC
D: NA; size: NA; J: TRBJ2-7; V: TRBV2; CDR3: CASALDLDEQYF; DNA: TGTGCCAGCGCCCTCGATCTCGACGAGCAGTACTTC
D: NA; size: many; J: TRBJ1-5; V: TRBV9; CDR3: CASSVLKNQPQHF; DNA: TGTGCCAGCAGCGTACTCAAGAATCAGCCCCAGCATTTT
D: TRBD2; size: NA; J: TRBJ2-1; V: TRBV5-1; CDR3: CASSLGPSGRVVGEQFF; DNA: TGCGCCAGCAGCTTGGGCCCTAGCGGGAGAGTAGTTGGTGAGCAGTTCTTC
D: NA; size: many; J: TRBJ2-5; V: TRBV29-1; CDR3: CSHLRGFGEETQYF; DNA: TGCAGCCACCTCAGGGGATTTGGGGAAGAGACCCAGTACTTC
D: NA; size: NA; J: TRBJ2-5; V: TRBV5-1; CDR3: CASSTGRGEETQYF; DNA: TGCGCCAGCAGCACAGGGAGGGGAGAAGAGACCCAGTACTTC
D: NA; size: many; J: TRBJ2-3; V: TRBV28; CDR3: CASSPMQGRSDTQYF; DNA: TGTGCCAGCAGCCCGATGCAGGGTCGGTCCGATACGCAGTATTTT
D: TRBD2; size: NA; J: TRBJ2-5; V: TRBV12-3/TRBV12-4; CDR3: CASSLTSAGVGTQYF; DNA: TGTGCCAGCAGTTTAACTTCGGCGGGAGTGGGGACCCAGTACTTC
D: NA; size: many; J: TRBJ2-1; V: TRBV5-6; CDR3: CASSRPVGYNEQFF; DNA: TGTGCCAGCAGCCGGCCGGTAGGGTACAATGAGCAGTTCTTC
D: TRBD1; size: many; J: TRBJ1-6; V: TRBV4-3; CDR3: CASSKDGTGGSPLHF; DNA: TGCGCCAGCAGCAAAGACGGGACAGGGGGTTCACCCCTCCACTTT
D: NA; size: many; J: TRBJ2-1; V: TRBV19; CDR3: CASGNYNEQFF; DNA: TGTGCTTCCGGAAATTACAATGAGCAGTTCTTC
D: NA; size: few; J: TRBJ2-7; V: TRBV7-9; CDR3: CASSRSYVDEQYF; DNA: TGTGCCAGCAGCCGATCTTATGTAGACGAGCAGTACTTC
D: NA; size: NA; J: TRBJ2-5; V: TRBV9; CDR3: CASSVGGALIQETQYF; DNA: TGTGCCAGCAGCGTAGGCGGGGCGTTAATCCAAGAGACCCAGTACTTC
D: TRBD1; size: few; J: TRBJ1-2; V: TRBV20-1; CDR3: CSARNTGAVHSVYGYTF; DNA: TGCAGTGCTCGTAACACAGGGGCCGTCCATAGCGTCTATGGCTACACCTTC
D: NA; size: few; J: TRBJ2-7; V: TRBV29-1; CDR3: CSVEDRLVQEQYF; DNA: TGCAGCGTTGAGGACAGACTAGTTCAAGAGCAGTACTTC
D: NA; size: few; J: TRBJ2-2; V: TRBV5-4; CDR3: CASSSRGLKNTGELFF; DNA: TGTGCCAGCAGCTCCCGCGGGCTAAAGAACACCGGGGAGCTGTTTTTT
D: NA; size: NA; J: TRBJ2-4; V: TRBV20-1; CDR3: CSVIPGRLRSNIQYF; DNA: TGCAGTGTGATCCCGGGCCGCTTAAGGTCAAACATTCAGTACTTC
D: NA; size: NA; J: TRBJ1-4; V: TRBV12-2; CDR3: CASRFRGTLWPHIEKLFF; DNA: TGTGCAAGTCGCTTTAGGGGGACACTATGGCCTCATATTGAAAAACTGTTTTTT
D: NA; size: few; J: TRBJ2-7; V: TRBV2; CDR3: CASSEGGPRLDF; DNA: TGTGCCAGCAGTGAAGGGGGGCCCCGACTCGACTTC
D: NA; size: NA; J: TRBJ2-3; V: TRBV5-1; CDR3: CARSFRPTGNADTQYF; DNA: TGCGCCCGCAGCTTCAGACCGACAGGCAACGCAGATACGCAGTATTTT
D: TRBD2; size: NA; J: TRBJ2-1; V: TRBV7-2; CDR3: CASSGWTSYEQFF; DNA: TGTGCCAGCAGCGGATGGACTAGTTATGAGCAGTTCTTC
D: NA; size: many; J: TRBJ2-7; V: TRBV21-1; CDR3: CASVFNGGAYEQYF; DNA: TGTGCCAGCGTATTTAACGGGGGCGCCTACGAGCAGTACTTC
D: TRBD1; size: NA; J: TRBJ2-6; V: TRBV6-2/TRBV6-3; CDR3: CASKTGGSGANVLTF; DNA: TGTGCCAGCAAAACAGGGGGCTCAGGGGCCAACGTCCTGACTTTC
D: NA; size: NA; J: TRBJ2-7; V: TRBV12-3/TRBV12-4; CDR3: CASSWSQVGSYEQYF; DNA: TGTGCCAGCAGTTGGTCACAGGTAGGAAGCTACGAGCAGTACTTC
D: NA; size: few; J: TRBJ2-3; V: TRBV10-3; CDR3: CAISGLPGDAASTDTQYF; DNA: TGTGCCATCAGTGGGTTACCGGGTGACGCCGCTAGCACAGATACGCAGTATTTT
D: NA; size: few; J: TRBJ1-2; V: TRBV6-6; CDR3: CASSPRGYGYTF; DNA: TGTGCCAGCAGCCCCAGAGGGTATGGCTACACCTTC
D: NA; size: many; J: TRBJ2-7; V: TRBV11-2; CDR3: CASSAERSSYEQYF; DNA: TGTGCCAGCAGCGCTGAGCGGAGCTCCTACGAGCAGTACTTC
D: NA; size: many; J: TRBJ2-5; V: TRBV7-8; CDR3: CASSSQGLETQYF; DNA: TGTGCCAGCAGCTCCCAGGGGCTCGAGACCCAGTACTTC
D: NA; size: many; J: TRBJ2-5; V: TRBV7-9; CDR3: CASSPLSPETQYF; DNA: TGTGCCAGCAGCCCTCTTAGTCCAGAGACCCAGTACTTC
D: NA; size: many; J: TRBJ2-7; V: TRBV9; CDR3: CASSPRLDLEQYF; DNA: TGTGCCAGCAGCCCCCGTCTGGACCTCGAGCAGTACTTC
D: NA; size: many; J: TRBJ2-7; V: TRBV7-2; CDR3: CASSRTQLEQYF; DNA: TGTGCCAGCAGCAGGACCCAGCTAGAGCAGTACTTC
D: TRBD1; size: few; J: TRBJ2-2; V: TRBV10-3; CDR3: CAISESGQGIGELFF; DNA: TGTGCCATCAGTGAGTCGGGACAGGGGATCGGGGAGCTGTTTTTT
D: NA; size: many; J: TRBJ2-1; V: TRBV9; CDR3: CASSLGGGPYNEQFF; DNA: TGTGCCAGCAGTCTCGGGGGAGGTCCCTACAATGAGCAGTTCTTC
D: NA; size: few; J: TRBJ2-6; V: TRBV5-1; CDR3: CASSWGVSGANVLTF; DNA: TGCGCCAGCAGCTGGGGGGTCTCTGGGGCCAACGTCCTGACTTTC
D: NA; size: few; J: TRBJ2-7; V: TRBV7-9; CDR3: CASSLEPDRYEQYF; DNA: TGTGCCAGCAGCTTAGAACCGGACCGCTACGAGCAGTACTTC
D: NA; size: few; J: TRBJ2-5; V: TRBV18; CDR3: CASSPPGVLFQETQYF; DNA: TGTGCCAGCTCACCACCAGGGGTGCTCTTCCAAGAGACCCAGTACTTC
D: TRBD2; size: many; J: TRBJ2-3; V: TRBV18; CDR3: CASSLPSGIGDTQYF; DNA: TGTGCCAGCTCACTCCCTAGCGGGATCGGAGATACGCAGTATTTT
D: TRBD2; size: many; J: TRBJ2-3; V: TRBV20-1; CDR3: CSASGGTDTQYF; DNA: TGCAGTGCTTCGGGGGGGACAGATACGCAGTATTTT
D: NA; size: NA; J: TRBJ2-7; V: TRBV20-1; CDR3: CSARDGWGYEQYF; DNA: TGCAGTGCTAGGGACGGCTGGGGCTACGAGCAGTACTTC
D: NA; size: NA; J: TRBJ1-2; V: TRBV20-1; CDR3: CSARSPRGVDGYTF; DNA: TGCAGTGCTAGATCCCCTCGGGGGGTGGATGGCTACACCTTC
D: NA; size: many; J: TRBJ1-1; V: TRBV7-6; CDR3: CASSLDARGTEAFF; DNA: TGTGCCAGCAGCTTAGACGCGCGGGGGACTGAAGCTTTCTTT
D: TRBD1; size: many; J: TRBJ2-3; V: TRBV7-2; CDR3: CASSLDQGASITQYF; DNA: TGTGCCAGCAGCTTAGACCAGGGGGCATCAATTACGCAGTATTTT
D: TRBD2; size: few; J: TRBJ2-1; V: TRBV19; CDR3: CASRTSGSRNEQFF; DNA: TGTGCCAGCAGGACTAGCGGGAGTAGGAATGAGCAGTTCTTC
D: TRBD2; size: NA; J: TRBJ2-3; V: TRBV20-1; CDR3: CSAREGSGRLDTQYF; DNA: TGCAGTGCTAGAGAGGGTAGCGGGAGGTTAGATACGCAGTATTTT
D: NA; size: many; J: TRBJ2-7; V: TRBV20-1; CDR3: CSARDQGRSSYEQYF; DNA: TGCAGTGCTAGAGATCAGGGACGGAGCTCCTACGAGCAGTACTTC